What follows are 10 T cell receptor beta chains derived from one specimen sequenced in a study of neurological immune-mediated disorders (dated by TCRdb to between 2018 and 2020). The library relied on 5' RACE. Sequenced using an Illumina HiSeq 2500. Using fastp trimming at Q25 and MiXCR clonotype assembly, TCRdb reanalyzed the public sequencing data and kept in-frame beta chains. Every CDR3 protein is listed once, alongside the most common genes and DNA of its rows. The sample table lists about 65,000 distinct CDR3 sequences, 3.5% to 4.5% of them with a count of one. The ten most abundant clones make up just over 2.5% of the sample. Material for sequencing was PBMCs. Receptors originate from a man aged 45 to 65 with multiple sclerosis.

Many counts were recorded for this clonotype. The junction and the germline gene differ at one end; a read error may be behind it. The rearrangement links TRBV6-5 to TRBJ1-6; tentative D call: TRBD1 (6 bases). Germline assignment: CDR1 MNHEY and CDR2 SVGAGI. The CDR3 totals 14 residues. CDR3 coding DNA: TGTGCCAGCAACCCGGGGGCGGTAAATTCACCCCTCAACTTT. Its translation: CASNPGAVNSPLNF.

In this sample, this clonotype turned up many times. The chain is built from TRBV20-1 and TRBJ2-5; D perhaps matches TRBD1 (5 bases). In germline, CDR1 is DFQATT, CDR2 SNEGSKA (reference sequence). The CDR3 consists of 15 residues. V was clipped by 2 bases and J by 1 base, with 14 bases between them. CDR3 loop: CSARTGETSQETQYF. The DNA of the CDR3 is TGCAGTGCTAGAACAGGAGAAACATCCCAAGAGACCCAGTACTTC.

This clonotype was seen a few times. A junction boundary mismatches the germline segment, possibly from a read error. V is TRBV20-1 and J is TRBJ1-5; weak D call: TRBD1 (5 bases). The CDR3 has 15 residues. The germline gives CDR1 DFQATT, CDR2 SNEGSKA (reference sequence). As DNA, the CDR3 is TGCAGTGCTAGAGAACAGGTGCAAGACAATCAGCCCCAGAATTTT. Residues: CSAREQVQDNQPQNF.

This clonotype came up many times. This CDR3 is CSAPPPRDRGSTGELFF. For the CDR3, the DNA is TGCAGTGCTCCCCCTCCGCGGGACAGGGGTAGTACCGGGGAGCTGTTTTTT. This chain links TRBV20-1 with TRBJ2-2; 10 bases agree with TRBD1. Germline-derived CDR1 and CDR2 are DFQATT and SNEGSKA (reference sequence). The V gene end was trimmed by 5 bases and the J gene end by 5 bases; junction bases not matched to a gene: 14. CDR3 length: 17 residues.

This clonotype was seen only a few times. At one boundary the junction diverges from the germline segment, which might be a read error. The genes are TRBV11-2 and TRBJ1-6; 10 nucleotides line up with TRBD1. The CDR3 has 14 residues. CDR1 is SGHAT, CDR2 FQNNGV, per germline. CDR3 region: CASSLWDRGTPLNF. The CDR3 bases are TGTGCCAGCAGCTTATGGGACAGGGGAACACCCCTCAACTTT.

This clonotype was found many times. The chain combines TRBV6-2 or TRBV6-3 with TRBJ1-5, with 7 nucleotides matching TRBD1. The CDR3 totals 17 residues. V lost 5 bases to trimming and J lost 11 bases; unmatched junction nucleotides: 21. Looked up from germline, CDR1 is MNHEY and CDR2 is SVGEGT. CDR3 amino acids: CASSTLMTGPPGVSQHF. The CDR3 DNA reads TGTGCCAGCAGTACCCTAATGACAGGGCCCCCAGGGGTGTCCCAGCATTTT.

This clonotype was detected many times. This chain links TRBV12-3 or TRBV12-4 with TRBJ2-2; TRBD1 aligns across 9 bases. Unmatched junction bases numbered 8, after V lost 2 bases and J lost 7 bases. This CDR3 is built from 16 residues. As DNA, the CDR3 is TGTGCCAGCAGTTTATTTACAGGGGGCGCGGTCGGGGAGCTGTTTTTT. Translating gives CASSLFTGGAVGELFF.

This clonotype was counted ten times or more. This sequence joins TRBV20-1 and TRBJ2-7; TRBD1 matches 12 bases. The CDR3 runs 14 residues. V was pared by 6 bases and J by 2 bases, with 5 bases of the junction left unmatched. In germline, CDR1 is DFQATT, CDR2 SNEGSKA (reference sequence). The DNA for the CDR3 is TGCAGTGCAACGGGACAGGGGGCGACCTACGAGCAGTACGTC. Protein sequence: CSATGQGATYEQYV.

Many counts were recorded for this clonotype. The V and J genes are TRBV29-1 and TRBJ1-1; D is perhaps TRBD1 (5 bases). CDR3 length: 14 residues. Trimming took 2 bases from V and 2 from J, leaving 12 bases between them. Per germline, CDR1 SQVTM and CDR2 ANQGSEA. The CDR3 nucleotides read TGCAGCGTTGAACCCAGGGCAGCAAACACTGAAGCTTTCTTT. Translating gives CSVEPRAANTEAFF.

This clonotype was detected ten times or more. The chain recombines TRBV5-5 with TRBJ2-5; TRBD1 matches 7 bases. Losses at the gene ends were 4 bases for V and 1 base for J; bases not matched to a gene: 4. The CDR3 contains 14 residues. Germline V CDR1 and CDR2: SGHKS, YYEKEE (reference sequence). This CDR3 is CASSLGTVQETQYF. DNA for the CDR3: TGTGCCAGCAGCCTGGGGACAGTCCAAGAGACCCAGTACTTC.